The 2 T cell receptor beta chains presented below share a single source sample, sequenced in a study of blood T cell repertoires in COVID-19. TCRdb's copy holds only in-frame clones and misses some; the assay was immunoSEQ multiplex PCR. The sample has 80,000 or so clones; approximately 89% are singletons. Material: peripheral blood. The receptors here all came from a man aged 50 or older with acute or convalescent COVID-19.

The chain combines TRBV11-2 with TRBJ2-7; 7 bases match TRBD2. The trim removed 5 bases at V and 2 bases at J, leaving 9 bases unmatched. Germline assignment: CDR1 SGHAT and CDR2 FQNNGV. The CDR3 covers 15 residues. This CDR3 reads CASSKTSSLPYEQYF. As DNA, the CDR3 is TGTGCCAGCAGCAAGACTAGCAGCTTACCCTACGAGCAGTACTTC.

The rearrangement uses TRBV9 and TRBJ2-5; TRBD1 matches at 7 bases. Trimming removed 4 bases from V and 3 bases from J; junction bases left unmatched: 9. CDR1 and CDR2 from the germline V gene are SGDLS and YYNGEE. This CDR3 contains 15 residues. In DNA form, the CDR3 reads TGTGCCAGCAGCCCCTCCGGGCAGGGGGAAGAGACCCAGTACTTC. It is translated as CASSPSGQGEETQYF.